These 29 T cell receptor beta chains were all obtained from the same sample, sequenced in a study of T-cell memory formation after mild COVID-19. TCRdb redid the calling of the 5' RACE reads with MiXCR, one entry per CDR3 protein. The sample lists approximately 100,000 distinct CDR3 sequences; over 8.5% were seen once. The sample was PBMCs or a T cell subset sorted from them (not recorded which). These receptors came from a man aged 18 to 30 who had mild COVID-19 (a few samples of this study predate the infection). Cell type and time point are not known.

V gene TRBV6-5 combines with J gene TRBJ1-1, with TRBD1 matching over 8 bases. The CDR3 totals 13 residues. The V gene end was trimmed by 6 bases and the J gene end by 5 bases; junction bases not matched to a gene: 5. Germline V gene data show CDR1 as MNHEY and CDR2 as SVGAGI. The CDR3 region has the DNA TGTGCCAGCAGCTGGACAGGGAGAACTGAAGCTTTCTTT. Protein: CASSWTGRTEAFF.

This chain uses TRBV6-6 with TRBJ1-1; 7 bases are a match to TRBD1. CDR1 and CDR2 (germline): MNHNY, SVGAGI (reference sequence). The CDR3 runs 12 residues. The trim removed 2 bases at V and 11 bases at J, leaving 5 bases unmatched. The CDR3, as DNA: TGTGCCAGCAGTTACACACAGGGGTGGGCTTTCTTT. Encoded protein: CASSYTQGWAFF.

The rearrangement joins TRBV14 to TRBJ2-5; 7 nucleotides agree with TRBD1. Germline trimming cut 4 bases from V and 2 bases from J; bases unmatched to any gene: 4. Germline V gene lookup returns CDR1 SGHDN and CDR2 FVKESK. This CDR3 region has 14 residues. The chain's CDR3 is CASSPWGQQETQYF. CDR3 coding DNA: TGTGCCAGCAGCCCATGGGGACAGCAAGAGACCCAGTACTTC.

The rearrangement uses TRBV2 and TRBJ2-2, with 7 bases lining up with TRBD1. Germline V gene lookup returns CDR1 SNHLY and CDR2 FYNNEI. With 10 bases clipped from V and 7 bases from J, the junction kept 9 bases outside the gene matches. The CDR3 consists of 13 residues. CDR3 DNA: TGTGCCATACCGGGACAGTTCGGCGGGGAGCTGTTTTTT. This codes for CAIPGQFGGELFF.

This clonotype has only a few counts. The chain links TRBV20-1 to TRBJ1-5, with unresolved D. The germline V gene encodes CDR1 DFQATT and CDR2 SNEGSKA (reference sequence). CDR3 length: 12 residues. The V and J ends lost 4 bases and 5 bases respectively, with 9 bases between them. CDR3: CSANPRDQPQHF. In DNA form, the CDR3 reads TGCAGTGCTAATCCCCGGGATCAGCCCCAGCATTTT.

The chain carries TRBV2 and TRBJ2-5, with 7 bases identical to TRBD1. Germline assignment: CDR1 SNHLY and CDR2 FYNNEI. CDR3 length: 13 amino acids. The ends lost 5 bases at V and 2 bases at J; junction bases unmatched: 2. The CDR3: CASSPTGQETQYF. CDR3 sequence (DNA): TGTGCCAGCAGTCCGACAGGGCAAGAGACCCAGTACTTC.

This clonotype was seen more than once but under ten times. The genes are TRBV5-1 and TRBJ1-1; weak D call: TRBD1 (6 bases). The germline gives CDR1 SGHRS, CDR2 YFSETQ. CDR3 length: 15 amino acids. V dropped 4 bases and J dropped 5 bases, with 18 bases sitting between them. CDR3 amino acids: CASSPWGDMGTEAFF. The CDR3 DNA reads TGCGCCAGCAGCCCCTGGGGGGACATGGGAACTGAAGCTTTCTTT.

This chain connects TRBV7-9 to TRBJ1-1; D remains ambiguous. V was trimmed by 6 bases and J by 0 bases, leaving 11 bases between them. Germline lookup yields CDR1 SEHNR and CDR2 FQNEAQ (reference sequence). The CDR3 sequence is 14 residues long. CDR3 in amino acids: CASRGVIMNTEAFF. The CDR3 DNA follows: TGTGCCAGCAGGGGCGTCATAATGAACACTGAAGCTTTCTTT.

This clonotype was observed a handful of times. The chain joins TRBV4-1 to TRBJ1-2; D gene unclear. V lost 0 bases and J 8 bases, leaving 13 bases between the germline ends. There are 14 residues in the CDR3. Germline CDR1 MGHRA, CDR2 YSYEKL. The CDR3 nucleotides are TGCGCCAGCAGCCAAGAAGGTCTTTCGGGAGGCTACACCTTC. Protein sequence: CASSQEGLSGGYTF.

The rearrangement joins TRBV2 to TRBJ1-2; no clear D. The germline gives CDR1 SNHLY, CDR2 FYNNEI. V gave up 4 bases and J gave up 7 bases, with 4 bases separating them. This CDR3 comprises 10 residues. In nucleotides, the CDR3 is TGTGCCAGCAGTGTCGGTGGCTACACCTTC. Its translation is CASSVGGYTF.

The table lists this clonotype with a few counts. Here the CDR3 reads CASSSAVSYAKNIQYF. In nucleotides, the CDR3 is TGTGCCAGCAGCTCAGCGGTGAGCTATGCCAAAAACATTCAGTACTTC. This chain joins TRBV7-9 and TRBJ2-4, with D possibly TRBD2 on 5 matching bases. Per germline, CDR1 SEHNR and CDR2 FQNEAQ (reference sequence). The V end was cut by 4 bases, the J end by 1 base, with 14 bases between. This CDR3 region has 16 residues.

V and J are TRBV11-2 and TRBJ2-7, with D hard to call. The CDR3 runs 12 residues. V lost 5 bases and J 3 bases, leaving 8 bases between the germline ends. CDR1 and CDR2 (germline): SGHAT, FQNNGV. The CDR3 DNA is TGTGCCAGCAGCCCTGTACACTACGAGCAGTACGTC. It is translated as CASSPVHYEQYV.

The V and J genes are TRBV7-9 and TRBJ2-1; 8 bases are shared with TRBD2. J lost 0 bases, V lost 5 bases, and 9 bases had no gene match. Germline V gene sequence: CDR1 SEHNR, CDR2 FQNEAQ (reference sequence). This CDR3 has 17 residues. CDR3 DNA: TGTGCCAGCAGCATACCGGGACTAGGGAGCTCCTACAATGAGCAGTTCTTC. Its translation is CASSIPGLGSSYNEQFF.

This clonotype was detected a few times. This chain joins TRBV4-1 and TRBJ2-7; 10 bases fit TRBD2. The CDR3 has 16 amino acids. Unmatched junction bases numbered 8, after V lost 3 bases and J lost 3 bases. Looked up from germline, CDR1 is MGHRA and CDR2 is YSYEKL. The DNA for the CDR3 is TGCGCCAGCAGCCACATTCTAGCGGGGGTTTACTACGAGCAGTACTTC. This gives the protein CASSHILAGVYYEQYF.

This clonotype was counted a few times. The rearrangement links TRBV4-3 to TRBJ1-6, with D tentatively TRBD1 (5 bases). Germline CDR1 LGHNA, CDR2 YSLEER. This CDR3 contains 15 residues. Trimming pared 1 base from V and 9 bases from J, leaving 13 bases between. CDR3 sequence reads: CASSQVEGDSSPLHF. The CDR3 bases are TGCGCCAGCAGCCAAGTAGAAGGGGATAGTTCACCCCTCCACTTT.

This clonotype was counted many times. The chain recombines TRBV7-9 with TRBJ2-1; D may be TRBD1 (6 bases). Trimming shortened V by 2 bases and J by 4 bases, and 12 bases separated the two germline ends. Germline lookup yields CDR1 SEHNR and CDR2 FQNEAQ (reference sequence). This CDR3 region has 15 residues. The CDR3 DNA follows: TGTGCCAGCAGCTTAACCGCAGGGGTATACAATGAGCAGTTCTTC. Its translation is CASSLTAGVYNEQFF.

This clonotype is labeled as large. At one end, the junction sequence differs from germline, possibly due to a read error. The DNA for the CDR3 is TGTGCCAGCAGTCACTCCCTACAGGGGACAGCAACTAATGAAAAACTGTTTTTT. Translating gives CASSHSLQGTATNEKLFF. V usage is TRBV6-6 and J usage is TRBJ1-4, with 7 bases identical to TRBD1. Germline V gene lookup returns CDR1 MNHNY and CDR2 SVGAGI (reference sequence). The CDR3 is made up of 18 amino acids.

This clonotype came up a few times. The rearrangement joins TRBV27 to TRBJ1-2; no firm D call. Trimming took 3 bases from V and 8 from J, leaving 13 bases between them. The CDR3 runs 13 residues. Per the germline V gene, CDR1 is MNHEY and CDR2 is SMNVEV (reference sequence). CDR3 nucleotide sequence: TGTGCCAGCAGTTTCTCGGGATCAGGAGGCTACACCTTC. This translates into CASSFSGSGGYTF.

The chain recombines TRBV2 with TRBJ2-7; 8 positions match TRBD1. Germline assignment: CDR1 SNHLY and CDR2 FYNNEI. The CDR3 covers 14 residues. Germline trimming cut 6 bases from V and 1 base from J; bases unmatched to any gene: 5. CDR3 in amino acids: CASSERQGSYEQYV. CDR3 coding DNA: TGTGCCAGCAGCGAGAGACAGGGGTCCTACGAGCAGTACGTC.

This clonotype was picked up many times. V and J are TRBV20-1 and TRBJ1-1; TRBD1 might be the D (5 bases). The CDR3 loop spans 10 amino acids. Germline-derived CDR1 and CDR2 are DFQATT and SNEGSKA (reference sequence). The CDR3 loop is CRGWGTEAFF. The CDR3, as DNA: TGCAGGGGGTGGGGGACTGAAGCTTTCTTT.

The chain uses TRBV3-1 and TRBJ1-1; perhaps TRBD1 as D (5 bases). V was pared by 0 bases and J by 5 bases, with 13 bases between. CDR3 length: 15 amino acids. Germline lookup yields CDR1 LGHDT and CDR2 YNNKEL (reference sequence). CDR3 bases: TGTGCCAGCAGCCAAGACCGGGCAGGGTGGACTGAAGCTTTCTTT. Translating it yields CASSQDRAGWTEAFF.

This clonotype was counted a few times. The V gene is TRBV5-6, the J gene TRBJ2-7, with TRBD1 as a possible D gene (5 bases). The ends were cut back, 4 bases at V and 4 bases at J, with 18 bases in the middle. From germline, CDR1 is SGHDT and CDR2 YYEEEE. The CDR3 consists of 15 residues. CDR3 DNA sequence: TGTGCCAGCAGCATAACAGGTACGCATAGGTACGAGCAGTACTTC. Its protein is CASSITGTHRYEQYF. Variable domain in full (rest from reference TRBV5-6 and TRBJ2-7): DAGVTQSPTHLIKTRGQQVTLRCSPKSGHDTVSWYQQALGQGPQFIFQYYEEEERQRGNFPDRFSGHQFPNYSSELNVNALLLGDSALYLCASSITGTHRYEQYFGPGTRLTVT.

This clonotype was detected a few times. J is TRBJ2-1 and V is TRBV7-9; D unresolved. CDR3 size: 15 residues. The germline V gene has CDR1 SEHNR and CDR2 FQNEAQ (reference sequence). The V end was cut by 4 bases, the J end by 4 bases, with 14 bases between. The CDR3 spells CASSSLGLAYNEQFF. The CDR3 DNA reads as TGTGCCAGCAGCTCCCTCGGGCTCGCGTACAATGAGCAGTTCTTC.

There are a few counts of this clonotype. V gene TRBV5-1 combines with J gene TRBJ2-3, with 8 bases lining up with TRBD2. Looked up from germline, CDR1 is SGHRS and CDR2 is YFSETQ. This CDR3 spans 17 amino acids. V was clipped by 1 base and J by 2 bases; unmatched bases: 9. CDR3 residues: CASSLPASGYFTDTQYF. DNA of the CDR3: TGCGCCAGCAGCTTGCCAGCTAGCGGGTATTTCACAGATACGCAGTATTTT. The full variable domain, its missing parts supplied by reference TRBV5-1 and TRBJ2-3, is KAGVTQTPRYLIKTRGQQVTLSCSPISGHRSVSWYQQTPGQGLQFLFEYFSETQRNKGNFPGRFSGRQFSNSRSEMNVSTLELGDSALYLCASSLPASGYFTDTQYFGPGTRLTVL.

On this clonotype itself: The junction departs from the called germline gene at one end, perhaps through a read error. This chain links TRBV4-3 with TRBJ2-7; 9 bases agree with TRBD2. CDR1 and CDR2 (germline): LGHNA, YSLEER. The CDR3 spans 15 residues. CDR3 in amino acids: CASSPLGGGGAFLCF. In DNA form, the CDR3 reads TGCGCCAGCAGCCCCCTAGGCGGCGGGGGGGCCTTCTTATGCTTC.

V gene TRBV7-3 combines with J gene TRBJ1-2; D is ambiguous. V lost 5 bases and J lost 4, with 11 bases in between. The CDR3 is 13 residues long. Germline CDR1 is SGHTA and CDR2 is FQGTGA. CDR3 protein: CASSPGSSYGYTF. CDR3 in DNA: TGTGCCAGCAGCCCCGGGTCCTCCTATGGCTACACCTTC.

This clonotype was recorded only once. The conserved closing phenylalanine or tryptophan is absent in this CDR3, likely reflecting a read error. The chain carries TRBV6-2 or TRBV6-3 and TRBJ1-6; D gene ambiguous. Trimming removed 6 bases from V and 14 bases from J, with 11 bases in between. The length of the CDR3 is 11 residues. Germline CDR1 reads MNHEY; CDR2 reads SVGEGT. The CDR3: CASRYPGTLHS. In DNA form, the CDR3 reads TGTGCCAGCAGGTACCCGGGGACCCTCCACTCT.

This clonotype was observed a handful of times. This sequence joins TRBV2 and TRBJ2-7; 11 nucleotides match TRBD2. The V gene end was trimmed by 8 bases and the J gene end by 6 bases; junction bases not matched to a gene: 3. CDR3 size: 12 residues. In germline, CDR1 is SNHLY, CDR2 FYNNEI. The CDR3 DNA reads as TGTGCCAGCCAGACTAGCGGGGTCGAGCAGTACTTC. Translating it yields CASQTSGVEQYF.

The V gene is TRBV4-1, the J gene TRBJ2-7, with D maybe TRBD2 (6 bases). This CDR3 region has 14 residues. Germline V gives CDR1 MGHRA, CDR2 YSYEKL. V was clipped by 2 bases and J by 3 bases, with 11 bases between them. CDR3 loop: CASSQYLRGYEQYF. CDR3 bases: TGCGCCAGCAGCCAATACTTGCGGGGCTACGAGCAGTACTTC.